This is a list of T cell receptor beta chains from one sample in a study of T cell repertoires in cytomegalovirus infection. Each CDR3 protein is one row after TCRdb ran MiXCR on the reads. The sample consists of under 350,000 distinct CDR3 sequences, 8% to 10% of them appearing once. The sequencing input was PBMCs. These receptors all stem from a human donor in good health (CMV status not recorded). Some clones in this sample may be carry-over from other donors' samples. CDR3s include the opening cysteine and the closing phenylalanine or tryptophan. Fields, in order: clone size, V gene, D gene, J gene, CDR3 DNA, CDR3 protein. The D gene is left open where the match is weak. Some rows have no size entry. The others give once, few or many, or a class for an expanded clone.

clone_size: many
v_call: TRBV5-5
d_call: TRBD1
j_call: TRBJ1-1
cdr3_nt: TGTGCCAGCAGCCGCCTCCGGGACAGGGTGAACACTGAAGCTTTCTTT
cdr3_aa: CASSRLRDRVNTEAFF

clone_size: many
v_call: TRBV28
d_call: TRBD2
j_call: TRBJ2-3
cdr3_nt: TGTGCCAGCAGTTTGCGACTAGCGGCTGACTTTAGCACAGATACGCAGTATTTT
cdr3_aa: CASSLRLAADFSTDTQYF

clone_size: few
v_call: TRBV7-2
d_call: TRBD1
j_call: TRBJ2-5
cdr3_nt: TGTGCCAGCAGCTTAGCTACAGGGGAAGAGACCCAGTACTTC
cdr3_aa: CASSLATGEETQYF

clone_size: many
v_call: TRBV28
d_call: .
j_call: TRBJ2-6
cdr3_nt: TGTGCCAGCACCCTGGCGGCCGGGGCTGGGGCCAACGTCCTGACTTTC
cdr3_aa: CASTLAAGAGANVLTF

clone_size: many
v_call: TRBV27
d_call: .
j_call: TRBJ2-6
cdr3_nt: TGTGCCAGCAGTTATCTAGGATATGGGGCCAACGTCCTGACTTTC
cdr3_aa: CASSYLGYGANVLTF

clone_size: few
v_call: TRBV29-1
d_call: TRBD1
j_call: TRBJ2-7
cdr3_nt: TGCAGCGTTGAAACGGACAGGGACTACGAGCAGTACTTC
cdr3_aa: CSVETDRDYEQYF

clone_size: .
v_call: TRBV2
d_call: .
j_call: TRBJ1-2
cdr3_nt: TGTGCCAGCAGTGTGAGGGACTATGGCTACACCTTC
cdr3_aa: CASSVRDYGYTF

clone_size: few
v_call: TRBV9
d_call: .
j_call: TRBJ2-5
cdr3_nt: TGTGCCAGCAGCTTAGAAGGGAGGAAGACCCAGTACTTC
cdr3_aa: CASSLEGRKTQYF

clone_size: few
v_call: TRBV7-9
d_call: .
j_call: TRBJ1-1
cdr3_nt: TGTGCCAGCAGCCACGAATGGGCTTTCTTT
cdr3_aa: CASSHEWAFF

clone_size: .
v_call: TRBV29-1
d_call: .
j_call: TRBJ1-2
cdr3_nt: TGCAGCGTTGAAGGGACGGCCTATGGCTACACCTTC
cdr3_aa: CSVEGTAYGYTF

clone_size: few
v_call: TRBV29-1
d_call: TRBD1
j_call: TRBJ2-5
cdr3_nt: TGCAGCGTTTATGGGGACAGGGGTATGGAGACCCAGTACTTC
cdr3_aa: CSVYGDRGMETQYF

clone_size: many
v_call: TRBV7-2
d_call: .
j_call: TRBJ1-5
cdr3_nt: TGTGCCAGCAGCTTAGACAGGGCTTTTAATCAGCCCCAGCATTTT
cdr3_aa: CASSLDRAFNQPQHF

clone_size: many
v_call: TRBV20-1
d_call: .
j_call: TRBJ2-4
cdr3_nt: TGCAGTGTGGGGGAGAGTCTAGCCAAAAACATTCAGTACTTC
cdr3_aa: CSVGESLAKNIQYF

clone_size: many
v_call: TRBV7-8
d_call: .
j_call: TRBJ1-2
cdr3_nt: TGTGCCAGCAGCTTAGTGCAGGGAGGCTACACCTTC
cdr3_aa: CASSLVQGGYTF

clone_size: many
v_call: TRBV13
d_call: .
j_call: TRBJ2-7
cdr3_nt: TGTGCCAGCAGCTTAGGACAGCTCTACGAGCAGTACTTC
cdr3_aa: CASSLGQLYEQYF

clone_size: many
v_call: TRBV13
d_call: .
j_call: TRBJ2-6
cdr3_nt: TGTGCCAGCAGCTTAAGGCGGGACTCTGGGGCCAACGTCCTGACTTTC
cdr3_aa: CASSLRRDSGANVLTF

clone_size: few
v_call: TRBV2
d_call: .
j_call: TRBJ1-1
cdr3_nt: TGTGCCAGCAGAGCGCCGGGGGCTACTGAAGCTTTCTTT
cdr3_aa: CASRAPGATEAFF

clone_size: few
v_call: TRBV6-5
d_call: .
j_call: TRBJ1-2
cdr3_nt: TGTGCCAGCAGTTACGCAGGGGTCGGTGGCTACACCTTC
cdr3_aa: CASSYAGVGGYTF

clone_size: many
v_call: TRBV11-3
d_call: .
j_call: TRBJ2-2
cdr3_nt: TGTGCCAGCAGCTTAGTACGGGGGAACACCGGGGAGCTGTTTTTT
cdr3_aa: CASSLVRGNTGELFF

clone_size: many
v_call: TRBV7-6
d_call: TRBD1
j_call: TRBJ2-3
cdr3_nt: TGTGCCAGCAGCGAGACAGGGGGCGCAGATACGCAGTATTTT
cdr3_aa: CASSETGGADTQYF

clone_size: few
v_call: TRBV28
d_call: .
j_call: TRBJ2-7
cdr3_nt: TGTGCCAGCAGTTTAGGTGGTGGCCGCTCCTACGAGCAGTACTTC
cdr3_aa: CASSLGGGRSYEQYF

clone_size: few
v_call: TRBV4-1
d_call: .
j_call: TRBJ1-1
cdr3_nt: TGCGCCAGCAGCCAAGGGGCTGAAGCTTTCTTT
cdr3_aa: CASSQGAEAFF

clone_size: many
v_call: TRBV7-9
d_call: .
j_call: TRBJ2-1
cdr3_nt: TGTGCCAGCAGCTTACGGACAGAGTACAATGAGCAGTTCTTC
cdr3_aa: CASSLRTEYNEQFF

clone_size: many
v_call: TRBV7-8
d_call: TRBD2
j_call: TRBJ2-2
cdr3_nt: TGTGCCAGCAGCTCATCGGGACTATCGAACACCGGGGAGCTGTTTTTT
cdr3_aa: CASSSSGLSNTGELFF

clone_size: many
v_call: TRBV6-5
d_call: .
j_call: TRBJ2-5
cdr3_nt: TGTGCCAGCAGTTACTATCCCACGCCACTATTACAAGAGACCCAGTACTTC
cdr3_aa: CASSYYPTPLLQETQYF

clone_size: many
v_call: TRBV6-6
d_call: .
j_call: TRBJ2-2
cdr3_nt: TGTGCCAGCAGTTACTCGACGGCCGGGGAGCTGTTTTTT
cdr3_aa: CASSYSTAGELFF

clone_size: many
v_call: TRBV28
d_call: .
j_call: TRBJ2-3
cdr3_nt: TGTGCCAGCAGTTTATCAGGGACCACAGATACGCAGTATTTT
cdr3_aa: CASSLSGTTDTQYF

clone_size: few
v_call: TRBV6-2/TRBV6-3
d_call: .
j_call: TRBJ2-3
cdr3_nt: TGTGCCAGCAGTTACAGGGAAACAGATACGCAGTATTTT
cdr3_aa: CASSYRETDTQYF

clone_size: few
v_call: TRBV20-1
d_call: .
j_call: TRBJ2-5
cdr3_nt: TGCAGTGCTGCCCAGGGGAGTGATACTACAGAGACCCAGTACTTC
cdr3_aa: CSAAQGSDTTETQYF

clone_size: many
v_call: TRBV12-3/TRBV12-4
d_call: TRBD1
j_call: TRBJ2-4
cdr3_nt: TGTGCCAGCAGGAGCGCCGGGACAGAAAACATTCAGTACTTC
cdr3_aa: CASRSAGTENIQYF

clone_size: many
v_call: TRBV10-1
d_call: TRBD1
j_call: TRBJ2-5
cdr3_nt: TGCGCCAGCAGGGAGGACAGGACACAAGAGACCCAGTACTTC
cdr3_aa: CASREDRTQETQYF

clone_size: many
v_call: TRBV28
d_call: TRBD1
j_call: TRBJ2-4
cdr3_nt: TGTGCCAGCAGTCAACTCACGGGACAGGGGGGGATTCAGTACTTC
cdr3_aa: CASSQLTGQGGIQYF

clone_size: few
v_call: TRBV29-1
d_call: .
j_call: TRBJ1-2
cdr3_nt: TGCAGCGTTGAAGAGGGCAGGGGATTGGGCTACACCTTC
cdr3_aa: CSVEEGRGLGYTF

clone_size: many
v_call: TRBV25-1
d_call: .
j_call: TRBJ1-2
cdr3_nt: TGTGCCAGCAGTGACAGGACAGCGGGGGGCTATGGCTACACCTTC
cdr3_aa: CASSDRTAGGYGYTF

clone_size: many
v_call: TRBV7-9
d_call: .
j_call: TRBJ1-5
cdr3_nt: TGTGCCAGCAGCGGGGGAACAGTTGCCAATCAGCCCCAGCATTTT
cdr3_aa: CASSGGTVANQPQHF

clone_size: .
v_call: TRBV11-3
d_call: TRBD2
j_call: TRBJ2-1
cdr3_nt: TGTGCCAGCAGCTTACGCAACAGCGGGGGGTACAATGAGCAGTTCTTC
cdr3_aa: CASSLRNSGGYNEQFF

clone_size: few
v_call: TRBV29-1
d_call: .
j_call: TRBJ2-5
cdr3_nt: TGCAGCGTTGAAGATCATCCAGGGCAGGAGACCCAGTACTTC
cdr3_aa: CSVEDHPGQETQYF

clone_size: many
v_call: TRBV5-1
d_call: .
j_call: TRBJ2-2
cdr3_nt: TGCGCCAGCAATTTCGCCGGGCCAACGAACACCGGGGAGCTGTTTTTT
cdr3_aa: CASNFAGPTNTGELFF

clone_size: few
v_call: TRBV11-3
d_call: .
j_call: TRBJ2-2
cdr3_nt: TGTGCCAGCAGCTCCCCTAATCGGGGGGCGGGCACCGGGGAGCTGTTTTTT
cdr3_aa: CASSSPNRGAGTGELFF

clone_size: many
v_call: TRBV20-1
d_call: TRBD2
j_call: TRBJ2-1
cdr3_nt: TGCAGTGCTGACAAGACTAGCGGGGGAAACAATGAGCAGTTCTTC
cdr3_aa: CSADKTSGGNNEQFF

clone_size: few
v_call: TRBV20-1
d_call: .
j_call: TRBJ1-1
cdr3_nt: TGCAGTGCTTTGGGCCTGAACACTGAAGCTTTCTTT
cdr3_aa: CSALGLNTEAFF

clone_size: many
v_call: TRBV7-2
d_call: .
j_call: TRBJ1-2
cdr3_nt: TGTGCCAGCAGCTTTAGTCAGGAGACTGGCTACACCTTC
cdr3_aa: CASSFSQETGYTF

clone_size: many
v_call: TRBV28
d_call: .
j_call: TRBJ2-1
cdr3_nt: TGTGCCAGCATCCCCCCCGGGGGTCCGGGGTTCTTC
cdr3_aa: CASIPPGGPGFF

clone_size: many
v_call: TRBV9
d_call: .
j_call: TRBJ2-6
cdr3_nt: TGTGCCAGCAGCGTAGCACTCTATTCCGGGAGCGCCTTCTCTGGGGCCAACGTCCTGACTTTC
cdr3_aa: CASSVALYSGSAFSGANVLTF

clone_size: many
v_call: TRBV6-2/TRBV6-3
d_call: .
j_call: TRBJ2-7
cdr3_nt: TGTGCCAGCAGCATAACAGGAGGCGGGTACGAGCAGTACTTC
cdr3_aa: CASSITGGGYEQYF

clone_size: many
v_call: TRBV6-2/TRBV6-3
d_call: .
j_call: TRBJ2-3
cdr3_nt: TGTGCCAGCGGTGCATCCCCGAATACGCAGTATTTT
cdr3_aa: CASGASPNTQYF

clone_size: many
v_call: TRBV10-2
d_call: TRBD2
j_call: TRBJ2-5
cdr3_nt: TGCGCCAGCAGTGAGTCTAAAGCGGGGGGTCGGGAGACCCAGTACTTC
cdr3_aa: CASSESKAGGRETQYF

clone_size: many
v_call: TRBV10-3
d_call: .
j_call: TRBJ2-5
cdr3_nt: TGTGCCATCAGTGGGACAGAAGAGACCCAGTACTTC
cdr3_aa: CAISGTEETQYF

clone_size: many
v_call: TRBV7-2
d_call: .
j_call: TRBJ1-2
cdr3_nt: TGTGCCAGCAGCGCCCTCGCCGGAGTGCATGGCTACACCTTC
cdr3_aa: CASSALAGVHGYTF

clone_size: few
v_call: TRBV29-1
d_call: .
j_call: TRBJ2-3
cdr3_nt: TGCAGCGTACGAGGCCTGCCGCCGAGCACAGATACGCAGTATTTT
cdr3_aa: CSVRGLPPSTDTQYF

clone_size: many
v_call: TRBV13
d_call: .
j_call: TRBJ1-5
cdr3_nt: TGTGCCAGCAGCGCTAGGGGTTTGAATCAGCCCCAGCATTTT
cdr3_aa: CASSARGLNQPQHF

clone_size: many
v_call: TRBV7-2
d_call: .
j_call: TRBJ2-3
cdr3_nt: TGTGCCAGCAGCTTAGGGCCCCAGATCACAGATACGCAGTATTTT
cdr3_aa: CASSLGPQITDTQYF

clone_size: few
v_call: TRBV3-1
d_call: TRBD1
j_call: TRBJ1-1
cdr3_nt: TGTGCCAGCAGCCAAGAGGGGACAGGAAGGGCTTTCTTT
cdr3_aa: CASSQEGTGRAFF

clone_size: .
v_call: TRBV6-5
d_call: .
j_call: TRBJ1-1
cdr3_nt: TGTGCCACGGGGGCAGGGATTATTGGAGCTTTCTTT
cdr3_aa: CATGAGIIGAFF